This T cell receptor (beta chain) appears in the sequencing data of a study of blood T cell repertoires in COVID-19. Study summary: The United States, Italy and Spain supplied acute and convalescent COVID-19 samples.

The table came from immunoSEQ multiplex PCR; TCRdb's copy has only in-frame clones and leaves some out. The repertoire includes around 230,000 clones, more than 70% of them detected once, and under 2.5% sits in the top ten. The clonotype originates from a woman in her forties with acute COVID-19. Sequenced sample: PBMCs or T cells enriched from blood (not recorded which).

The CDR3 protein is CASSPGRDQPQHF. The CDR3 DNA sequence: TGCGCCAGCAGCCCGGGTCGAGATCAGCCCCAGCATTTT. The gene calls are TRBV10-1 and TRBJ1-5; no clear D. The CDR3 runs to 13 residues. The ends were cut back, 6 bases at V and 5 bases at J, with 11 bases in the middle. Germline-derived CDR1 and CDR2 are WNHNN and SYGVQD (reference sequence).